This T cell receptor (beta chain) derives from a study of T cell repertoires in cytomegalovirus infection. About the study: Well-studied HLA-B-restricted CMV epitopes were used in the study alongside recently identified HLA-C-restricted ones. Evidence of both CMV infection and a matching HLA type came from public TCR beta signatures. The study's findings and limits: Ex vivo, HLA-C-restricted CMV-specific TCR beta clonotypes prevailed over the rest of the response. CMV carriers with the relevant HLA were identified by cumulative public TCR beta family frequency.

TCRdb called the reads again in MiXCR, with one record for every CDR3 protein. This table has around 710,000 distinct CDR3 sequences, around 29% appearing once. The germline gives CDR1 LGHNA, CDR2 YNFKEQ. The V and J ends lost 2 bases and 6 bases respectively, with 21 bases between them. The CDR3 sequence is 17 residues long. This clonotype was counted a few times. Antigen unknown. This TCR derives from a human donor in good health (CMV status not recorded). Some clones in this sample may be carry-over from other donors' samples. Sequences were derived from cultured CD8+ T cells from PBMCs, sampled from culture after CMV antigen stimulation. The genes are TRBV4-2 and TRBJ2-3; D is perhaps TRBD1 (5 bases). This CDR3 is CASSQPYVDTPRDTQYF. CDR3 coding DNA: TGTGCCAGCAGCCAACCCTACGTGGACACCCCTAGGGATACGCAGTATTTT.